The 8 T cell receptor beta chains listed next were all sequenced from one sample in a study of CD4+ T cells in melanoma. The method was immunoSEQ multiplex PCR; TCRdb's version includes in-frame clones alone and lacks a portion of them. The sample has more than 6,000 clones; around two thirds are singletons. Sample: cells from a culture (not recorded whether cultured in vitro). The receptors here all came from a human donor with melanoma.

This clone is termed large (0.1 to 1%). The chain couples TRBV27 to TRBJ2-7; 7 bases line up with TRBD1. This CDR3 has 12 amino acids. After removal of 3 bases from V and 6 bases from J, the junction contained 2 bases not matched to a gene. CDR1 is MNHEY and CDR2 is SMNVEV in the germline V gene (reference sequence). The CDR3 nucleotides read TGTGCCAGCAGTTTCACAGGGGCCGAGCAGTACTTC. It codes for CASSFTGAEQYF.

CDR3 in amino acids: CASRSGTELFF. CDR3 coding DNA: TGTGCCAGCAGATCCGGGACTGAACTGTTTTTT. The V call is TRBV27, the J call TRBJ1-4, with D perhaps matching TRBD1 (5 bases). The CDR3 sequence is 11 residues long. Germline values: CDR1 MNHEY, CDR2 SMNVEV (reference sequence). V lost 6 bases to trimming and J lost 12 bases, with 11 bases between them. The whole variable domain, filled in from reference TRBV27 and TRBJ1-4, reads EAQVTQNPRYLITVTGKKLTVTCSQNMNHEYMSWYRQDPGLGLRQIYYSMNVEVTDKGDVPEGYKVSRKEKRNFPLILESPSPNQTSLYFCASRSGTELFFGSGTQLSVL.

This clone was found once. CDR3: CASSLERRTLHF. The CDR3 bases are TGTGCCAGCAGTTTAGAACGACGGACCCTCCACTTT. The chain is built from TRBV27 and TRBJ1-6; D not certain. The CDR3 has 12 amino acids. Germline CDR1 MNHEY, CDR2 SMNVEV (reference sequence). Trimming removed 2 bases at V and 14 bases at J, with 10 bases between.

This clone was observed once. CDR3 region: CASSVVQRGAEAFF. As DNA, the CDR3 is TGTGCCAGCAGCGTAGTCCAGCGGGGGGCTGAAGCTTTCTTT. The chain carries TRBV9 and TRBJ1-1, with a weak D call TRBD1 (5 bases). Looked up from germline, CDR1 is SGDLS and CDR2 is YYNGEE. CDR3 length: 14 residues. V was clipped by 0 bases and J by 6 bases, with 12 bases between them.

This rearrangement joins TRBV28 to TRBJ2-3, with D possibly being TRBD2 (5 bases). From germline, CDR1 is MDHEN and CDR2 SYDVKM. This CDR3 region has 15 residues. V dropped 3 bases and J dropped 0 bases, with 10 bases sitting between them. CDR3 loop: CASSFITGSTDTQYF. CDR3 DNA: TGTGCCAGCAGTTTTATAACGGGGAGCACAGATACGCAGTATTTT.

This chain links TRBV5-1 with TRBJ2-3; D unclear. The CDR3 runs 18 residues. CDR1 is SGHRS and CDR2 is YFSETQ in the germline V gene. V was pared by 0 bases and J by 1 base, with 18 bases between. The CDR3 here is CASSLGASGYLGTDTQYF. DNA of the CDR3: TGCGCCAGCAGCTTGGGGGCTTCTGGATACCTCGGCACAGATACGCAGTATTTT.

The CDR3 coding sequence is TGTGCCAGCAGTTCCGGGACTAGCGGGCTTTACAATGAGCAGTTCTTC. Its translation: CASSSGTSGLYNEQFF. The V and J genes are TRBV6-5 and TRBJ2-1; TRBD2 aligns across 12 bases. V trimming: 4 bases; J trimming: 4 bases; junction bases outside the gene matches: 5. The CDR3 consists of 16 residues. Germline lookup yields CDR1 MNHEY and CDR2 SVGAGI.

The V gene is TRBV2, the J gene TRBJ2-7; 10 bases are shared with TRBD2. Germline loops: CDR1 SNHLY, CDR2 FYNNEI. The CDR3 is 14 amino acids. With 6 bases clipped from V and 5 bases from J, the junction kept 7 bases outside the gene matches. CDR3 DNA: TGTGCCAGCAGGACCGGGACTAGCGACCACGAGCAGTACTTC. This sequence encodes CASRTGTSDHEQYF.